The 18 T cell receptor beta chains reported below all come from one sample, sequenced in a study of monozygotic twins with inflammatory bowel disease. TCRdb re-analyzed the 5' RACE reads; it lists each CDR3 protein once, without DNA. Here the sample table reports fewer than 150,000 distinct CDR3 sequences. Sequenced material: blood. These TCRs come from a human donor with ulcerative colitis or Crohn's disease, or a healthy co-twin of an affected twin (not recorded which).

This chain joins TRBV7-2 and TRBJ1-5; there is no DNA to check the TCRdb D call of TRBD1. This CDR3 contains 16 residues. Germline assignment: CDR1 SGHTA and CDR2 FQGNSA. The CDR3 is CASSPQRGLSNQPQHF.

This rearrangement joins TRBV11-2 to TRBJ2-3; TCRdb's D gene call, TRBD2, goes unchecked for lack of DNA. There are 18 residues in the CDR3. Germline V gene sequence: CDR1 SGHAT, CDR2 FQNNGV. This CDR3 is CASQLRRLAPGGTDTQYF.

V is TRBV7-2 and J is TRBJ1-2; there is no DNA to check the TCRdb D call of TRBD1. The CDR3 has 14 amino acids. CDR1 and CDR2 (germline): SGHTA, FQGNSA. CDR3 residues: CASSLKRQGYGYTF.

The chain uses TRBV5-1 and TRBJ2-1. The CDR3 has 16 residues. Germline CDR1 is SGHRS and CDR2 is YFSETQ. The CDR3: CASRFLKGAASNEQFF.

This sequence joins TRBV18 and TRBJ2-7; the D call from TCRdb, TRBD1, cannot be confirmed without DNA. The V gene's germline CDR1 is KGHSH and CDR2 LQKENI. This CDR3 spans 15 amino acids. CDR3 region: CASSPFDRISYEQYF. The full variable domain, in which reference TRBV18 and TRBJ2-7 provide the parts outside the CDR3, is NAGVMQNPRHLVRRRGQEARLRCSPMKGHSHVYWYRQLPEEGLKFMVYLQKENIIDESGMPKERFSAEFPKEGPSILRIQQVVRGDSAAYFCASSPFDRISYEQYFGPGTRLTVT.

The chain joins TRBV4-3 to TRBJ1-2; TCRdb picks TRBD1, but there is no DNA to check that call. In germline, CDR1 is LGHNA, CDR2 YSLEER. The CDR3 consists of 18 residues. The CDR3 sequence: CASSQARPQTGGNYGYTF.

The rearrangement links TRBV25-1 to TRBJ2-7; the TRBD2 assignment by TCRdb is unverifiable without DNA. The germline V gene has CDR1 MGHDK and CDR2 SYGVNS. The CDR3 runs 15 residues. CDR3: CASSETRSTTNEQYF.

V usage is TRBV11-2 and J usage is TRBJ2-7; the D call from TCRdb, TRBD1, cannot be confirmed without DNA. The CDR3 is 14 residues long. Germline V CDR1 and CDR2: SGHAT, FQNNGV. CDR3 sequence reads: CASSLDRGADEQYF.

The chain carries TRBV7-9 and TRBJ1-1; checking the TCRdb D call of TRBD1 is not possible without DNA. The CDR3 runs to 15 residues. CDR1 and CDR2 from the germline V gene are SEHNR and FQNEAQ (reference sequence). The CDR3 sequence is CASSLSYRENTEAFF.

The chain joins TRBV20-1 to TRBJ2-1; TCRdb picks TRBD2, but there is no DNA to check that call. CDR1 is DFQATT and CDR2 is SNEGSKA in the germline V gene (reference sequence). The length of the CDR3 is 16 residues. CDR3 protein: CSAKTSGGDDFNEQFF.

This chain joins TRBV18 and TRBJ2-1. The CDR3 totals 15 residues. The germline gives CDR1 KGHSH, CDR2 LQKENI. The CDR3 sequence: CASSPDRGSYNEQFF.

V and J are TRBV3-1 and TRBJ2-6. Germline CDR1 LGHDT, CDR2 YNNKEL (reference sequence). This CDR3 spans 11 amino acids. The CDR3 sequence: CASGGANVLTF.

The chain carries TRBV5-1 and TRBJ2-3; the TCRdb call, TRBD1, lacks DNA for checking. Germline V lookup: CDR1 SGHRS, CDR2 YFSETQ. This CDR3 has 16 residues. CDR3 sequence reads: CASSSTGTDNTDTQYF.

The chain recombines TRBV20-1 with TRBJ2-5; the TCRdb D gene call, TRBD2, has no DNA to confirm it. CDR1 DFQATT and CDR2 SNEGSKA come from the germline V gene (reference sequence). The length of the CDR3 is 13 residues. CDR3 region: CSATRGGSETQYF.

V and J are TRBV11-2 and TRBJ1-1. This CDR3 has 13 residues. Germline CDR1 is SGHAT and CDR2 is FQNNGV. The chain's CDR3 is CASSLLGNTEAFF.

J is TRBJ1-5 and V is TRBV6-1. Germline CDR1 reads MNHNS; CDR2 reads SASEGT. The CDR3 runs 16 residues. The CDR3 is CASSEFDRLSNQPQHF.

The chain joins TRBV5-1 to TRBJ2-7; the TCRdb D gene call, TRBD1, has no DNA to confirm it. CDR3 length: 14 residues. Germline assignment: CDR1 SGHRS and CDR2 YFSETQ. The CDR3 here is CASSLSQGGHEQYF.

The chain recombines TRBV6-5 with TRBJ1-1; the D call from TCRdb, TRBD1, cannot be confirmed without DNA. Per germline, CDR1 MNHEY and CDR2 SVGAGI. The CDR3 length is 12 residues. The CDR3 is CASSYQTGEAFF.